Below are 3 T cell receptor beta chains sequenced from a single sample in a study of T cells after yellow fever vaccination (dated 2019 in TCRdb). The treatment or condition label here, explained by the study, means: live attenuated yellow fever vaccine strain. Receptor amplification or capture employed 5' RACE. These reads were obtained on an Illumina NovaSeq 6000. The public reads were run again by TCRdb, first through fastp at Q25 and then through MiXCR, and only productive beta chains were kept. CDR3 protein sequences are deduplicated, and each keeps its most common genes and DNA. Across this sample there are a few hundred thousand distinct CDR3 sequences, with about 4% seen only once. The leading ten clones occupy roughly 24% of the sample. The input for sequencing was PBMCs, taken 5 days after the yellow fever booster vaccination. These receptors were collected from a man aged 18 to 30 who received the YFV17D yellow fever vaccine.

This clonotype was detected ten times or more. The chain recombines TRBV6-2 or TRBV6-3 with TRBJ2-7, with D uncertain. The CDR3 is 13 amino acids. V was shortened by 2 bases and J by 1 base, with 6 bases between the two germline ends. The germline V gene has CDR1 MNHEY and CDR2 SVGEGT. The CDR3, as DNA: TGTGCCAGCAGTTACGATACGTCCTACGAGCAGTACTTC. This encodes CASSYDTSYEQYF.

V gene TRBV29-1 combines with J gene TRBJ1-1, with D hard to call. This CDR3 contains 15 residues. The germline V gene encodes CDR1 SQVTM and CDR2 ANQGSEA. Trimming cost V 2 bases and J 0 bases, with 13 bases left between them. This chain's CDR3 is CSVETLPGLNTEAFF. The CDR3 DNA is TGCAGCGTTGAAACCCTCCCCGGCCTGAACACTGAAGCTTTCTTT. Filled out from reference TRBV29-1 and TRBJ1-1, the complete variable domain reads SAVISQKPSRDICQRGTSLTIQCQVDSQVTMMFWYRQQPGQSLTLIATANQGSEATYESGFVIDKFPISRPNLTFSTLTVSNMSPEDSSIYLCSVETLPGLNTEAFFGQGTRLTVV.

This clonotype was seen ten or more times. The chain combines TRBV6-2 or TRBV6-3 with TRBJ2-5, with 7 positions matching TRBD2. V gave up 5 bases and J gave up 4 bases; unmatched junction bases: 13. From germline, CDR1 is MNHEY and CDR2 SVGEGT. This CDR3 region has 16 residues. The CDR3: CASSEPSGRRLETQYF. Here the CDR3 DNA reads TGTGCCAGCAGTGAGCCTAGCGGCCGGCGATTAGAGACCCAGTACTTC.